The sequence of this TCR beta chain was determined in a study of CD8 T cells in Susac syndrome. Deletions cut 5 bases from V and 1 base from J, with 10 bases between. Germline V gene lookup returns CDR1 SGHVS and CDR2 FQNEAQ. The CDR3 loop spans 14 amino acids. TCR beta sequencing was performed on blood CD8+ and CD4+ T cells. Reverse transcription used about 0.5 to 1 ug RNA and random hexamers. It was immunoSEQ multiplex PCR that amplified TCR beta CDR3 across 54 Vbeta and 13 Jbeta. MiXCR, run by TCRdb on the immunoSEQ multiplex PCR reads, gives a single entry per CDR3 protein. The sample comprises some 130,000 distinct CDR3 sequences, 94% of which are singletons, and about 0.12% rests with the top ten.

Sequenced sample: CD4+ T cells from PBMCs. This clonotype was sampled from a human donor with multiple sclerosis. The chain recombines TRBV7-8 with TRBJ2-3; TRBD1 might be the D (5 bases). The CDR3 reads CASSVQGGTDTQYF. CDR3 sequence (DNA): TGTGCCAGCAGCGTACAAGGGGGCACAGATACGCAGTATTTT.